A single sample is the source of the 28 T cell receptor beta chains below, sequenced in a study of blood T cell repertoires in COVID-19. Profiled with immunoSEQ multiplex PCR; TCRdb holds only in-frame clones, not every one. The data show over 400,000 clones, around 85% seen once. Specimen: peripheral blood. The source of these receptors is a human donor in a cohort sampled during active COVID-19.

V and J are TRBV30 and TRBJ1-2; D uncertain. Trimming took off 5 bases at V and 3 bases at J, with 13 bases between the two ends. The CDR3 is 13 amino acids. CDR1 is GTSNPN, CDR2 SVGIG, per germline (reference sequence). The CDR3 nucleotides read TGTGCCTGGGCCGGTCGGCGGGACTATGGCTACACCTTC. Protein: CAWAGRRDYGYTF.

The chain links TRBV29-1 to TRBJ2-3; 7 nucleotides agree with TRBD2. The CDR3 has 14 residues. With 6 bases clipped from V and 4 bases from J, the junction kept 10 bases outside the gene matches. CDR1 SQVTM and CDR2 ANQGSEA come from the germline V gene. The CDR3 loop reads CSVRGGSFSDTQYF. CDR3 DNA sequence: TGCAGCGTGCGTGGCGGGAGTTTCTCAGATACGCAGTATTTT.

This chain links TRBV9 with TRBJ1-1, with D perhaps matching TRBD1 (5 bases). V was trimmed by 3 bases and J by 1 base, leaving 13 bases between them. CDR1 is SGDLS and CDR2 is YYNGEE in the germline V gene. The CDR3 spans 15 residues. The CDR3 loop is CASSAQGGSNTEAFF. For the CDR3, the DNA is TGTGCCAGCAGCGCCCAGGGAGGTTCGAACACTGAAGCTTTCTTT.

This chain connects TRBV6-1 to TRBJ1-6; the D gene is possibly TRBD1 (6 bases). Trimming took 3 bases from V and 5 from J, leaving 14 bases between them. Germline V gene lookup returns CDR1 MNHNS and CDR2 SASEGT. The CDR3 extends over 16 amino acids. The CDR3 DNA is TGTGCCAGCAGTGAGGGACATGGGGGTAATAATTCACCCCTCCACTTT. Its translation is CASSEGHGGNNSPLHF.

The chain couples TRBV30 to TRBJ2-1; 10 bases line up with TRBD2. The CDR3 has 17 residues. CDR1 is GTSNPN, CDR2 SVGIG, per germline (reference sequence). V shed 0 bases, J shed 2 bases, and the junction held 7 bases outside the gene matches. CDR3 loop: CAWSVVAGGRTYNEQFF. The CDR3 DNA follows: TGTGCCTGGAGTGTAGTAGCGGGAGGTCGTACCTACAATGAGCAGTTCTTC.

J is TRBJ2-7 and V is TRBV2; TRBD2 agrees at 10 bases. This CDR3 contains 13 residues. From germline, CDR1 is SNHLY and CDR2 FYNNEI. J gave up 6 bases and V 4 bases, and 3 bases lay outside the gene matches. CDR3 in DNA: TGTGCCAGCAGTGGTCGACTAGCGGGCGAGCAGTACTTC. Residues: CASSGRLAGEQYF.

The chain is built from TRBV4-2 and TRBJ2-1, with 11 bases identical to TRBD2. The CDR3 contains 16 residues. V dropped 1 base and J dropped 7; count of bases not matched to a gene: 6. The germline V gene encodes CDR1 LGHNA and CDR2 YNFKEQ. The CDR3 reads CASSQGIAGGLNEQFF. CDR3 DNA sequence: TGTGCCAGCAGCCAAGGGATAGCGGGAGGGCTAAATGAGCAGTTCTTC.

This chain joins TRBV7-9 and TRBJ2-5; 9 bases are a match to TRBD1. The trim removed 4 bases at V and 4 bases at J, leaving 10 bases unmatched. The CDR3 spans 16 residues. Germline CDR1 is SEHNR and CDR2 is FQNEAQ (reference sequence). The CDR3 DNA sequence: TGTGCCAGCAGCTCCCCGACCTCGGACAGGGGAGAGACCCAGTACTTC. Protein: CASSSPTSDRGETQYF.

The CDR3 reads CASSQMETYLGNTIYF. The CDR3 DNA reads as TGTGCCAGCAGCCAAATGGAGACCTACCTCGGAAACACCATATATTTT. The chain carries TRBV3-1 (or the pseudogene TRBV3-2) and TRBJ1-3, with D unclear. This CDR3 has 16 amino acids. The germline gives CDR1 LGHDT, CDR2 YNNKEL (reference sequence). Deletions cut 2 bases from V and 4 bases from J, with 15 bases between.

The chain employs TRBV19 and TRBJ2-7, with 8 bases lining up with TRBD1. Germline CDR1 and CDR2: LNHDA and SQIVND (reference sequence). V was clipped by 6 bases and J by 0 bases; unmatched bases: 7. The CDR3 spans 15 residues. The CDR3 loop is CASRPQGGSSYEQYF. CDR3 coding DNA: TGTGCCAGTAGGCCACAGGGGGGAAGCTCCTACGAGCAGTACTTC.

The rearrangement links TRBV5-4 to TRBJ1-1; D uncertain. The CDR3 has 15 residues. Looked up from germline, CDR1 is SGHNT and CDR2 is YYREEE (reference sequence). The V end was cut by 2 bases, the J end by 3 bases, with 14 bases between. CDR3: CASSFQSGSDTEAFF. DNA for the CDR3: TGTGCCAGCAGCTTCCAGTCGGGATCGGACACTGAAGCTTTCTTT. Full variable domain (outside the CDR3, taken from reference TRBV5-4 and TRBJ1-1): ETGVTQSPTHLIKTRGQQVTLRCSSQSGHNTVSWYQQALGQGPQFIFQYYREEENGRGNFPPRFSGLQFPNYSSELNVNALELDDSALYLCASSFQSGSDTEAFFGQGTRLTVV.

The chain combines TRBV7-8 with TRBJ2-2, with TRBD2 matching 13 bases. The CDR3 extends over 17 amino acids. Trimming removed 7 bases from V and 0 bases from J; junction bases left unmatched: 5. Looked up from germline, CDR1 is SGHVS and CDR2 is FQNEAQ. In DNA form, the CDR3 reads TGTGCCAGCACCGGACTAGCGGGAGAGTCGAACACCGGGGAGCTGTTTTTT. This gives the protein CASTGLAGESNTGELFF.

This rearrangement joins TRBV19 to TRBJ2-1, with D perhaps TRBD1 (6 bases). V was pared by 5 bases and J by 6 bases, with 14 bases between. There are 14 residues in the CDR3. CDR1 LNHDA and CDR2 SQIVND come from the germline V gene (reference sequence). The CDR3 sequence: CASSRQGKGNEQFF. The CDR3 DNA reads TGTGCCAGTAGTCGGCAGGGGAAAGGCAATGAGCAGTTCTTC.

The V gene is TRBV5-1, the J gene TRBJ2-7; TRBD2 matches at 14 bases. The CDR3 covers 13 residues. V was clipped by 5 bases and J by 9 bases; unmatched bases: 4. Per germline, CDR1 SGHRS and CDR2 YFSETQ. CDR3 DNA: TGCGCCAGCAGTCCAGGACTAGCGGGAGGGCAGTACTTC. Translation: CASSPGLAGGQYF. The variable domain in full, completed from reference TRBV5-1 and TRBJ2-7, reads KAGVTQTPRYLIKTRGQQVTLSCSPISGHRSVSWYQQTPGQGLQFLFEYFSETQRNKGNFPGRFSGRQFSNSRSEMNVSTLELGDSALYLCASSPGLAGGQYFGPGTRLTVT.

This chain joins TRBV5-4 and TRBJ2-5; 7 positions match TRBD2. The CDR3 length is 15 residues. Per the germline V gene, CDR1 is SGHNT and CDR2 is YYREEE (reference sequence). V lost 4 bases and J lost 5; bases outside the gene matches: 11. CDR3 in amino acids: CASSEGGPRGETQYF. The CDR3, as DNA: TGTGCCAGCAGCGAAGGTGGGCCGCGGGGGGAGACCCAGTACTTC. Filled out from reference TRBV5-4 and TRBJ2-5, the complete variable domain reads ETGVTQSPTHLIKTRGQQVTLRCSSQSGHNTVSWYQQALGQGPQFIFQYYREEENGRGNFPPRFSGLQFPNYSSELNVNALELDDSALYLCASSEGGPRGETQYFGPGTRLLVL.

The CDR3 bases are TGTGCCAGCAGCTCAGGAGGTTCAGGTAATGAGCAGTTCTTC. Amino acid sequence: CASSSGGSGNEQFF. V usage is TRBV7-3 and J usage is TRBJ2-1, with a tentative D call TRBD2 (5 bases). The V end lost 4 bases, the J end lost 7 bases, and 14 bases lay between the germline ends. The CDR3 covers 14 residues. Germline lookup yields CDR1 SGHTA and CDR2 FQGTGA.

The CDR3 bases are TGTGCCAGCAGTTTCTCCGGGGGGGCCGGGGAGCTGTTTTTT. It is translated as CASSFSGGAGELFF. J is TRBJ2-2 and V is TRBV6-2 or TRBV6-3; 8 bases line up with TRBD2. Germline values: CDR1 MNHEY, CDR2 SVGEGT. V gave up 4 bases and J gave up 6 bases; unmatched junction bases: 4. This CDR3 spans 14 amino acids.

The rearrangement uses TRBV3-1 (or the pseudogene TRBV3-2) and TRBJ2-5; no firm D call. CDR3 length: 15 amino acids. The germline gives CDR1 LGHDT, CDR2 YNNKEL (reference sequence). Trimming left V 1 base short and J 4 bases short, with 13 bases between. The CDR3 loop is CASSQARPVRETQYF. In nucleotides, the CDR3 is TGTGCCAGCAGCCAAGCTCGCCCGGTTCGAGAGACCCAGTACTTC.

The chain combines TRBV3-1 (or the pseudogene TRBV3-2) with TRBJ1-2, with D tentatively TRBD1 (6 bases). From germline, CDR1 is LGHDT and CDR2 YNNKEL (reference sequence). V shed 3 bases and J shed 8 bases, with 10 bases lying between them. This CDR3 is built from 12 residues. The CDR3 nucleotides are TGTGCCAGCAGCCAGTACAGGGCGGGCTACACCTTC. This translates into CASSQYRAGYTF.

The V and J genes are TRBV12-5 and TRBJ2-7; 8 positions agree with TRBD1. Germline V CDR1 and CDR2: LGHNT, FRNRAP. V was pared by 1 base and J by 7 bases, with 12 bases of the junction left unmatched. The CDR3 runs 16 residues. The CDR3 DNA reads as TGTGCTAGTGGTTTGGGCCGGACAGGGTTGAATGTTGAGCAGTACTTC. This encodes CASGLGRTGLNVEQYF.

The V call is TRBV28, the J call TRBJ2-7; TRBD2 agrees at 10 bases. J gave up 2 bases and V 9 bases, and 13 bases lay outside the gene matches. The V gene's germline CDR1 is MDHEN and CDR2 SYDVKM. The CDR3 is 16 amino acids. As DNA, the CDR3 is TGTGCCAGGGCCTTCCTCCGCGGACTAGCGGCCTACGAGCAGTACTTC. Amino acid sequence: CARAFLRGLAAYEQYF.

This rearrangement joins TRBV5-1 to TRBJ2-1, with 11 positions matching TRBD2. V lost 6 bases and J lost 4; bases outside the gene matches: 6. CDR1 is SGHRS, CDR2 YFSETQ, per germline. The CDR3 has 15 residues. DNA of the CDR3: TGCGCCAGCAAGTCGGGACTAGCGGCATACAATGAGCAGTTCTTC. Translation: CASKSGLAAYNEQFF. The full variable domain, in which reference TRBV5-1 and TRBJ2-1 provide the parts outside the CDR3, is KAGVTQTPRYLIKTRGQQVTLSCSPISGHRSVSWYQQTPGQGLQFLFEYFSETQRNKGNFPGRFSGRQFSNSRSEMNVSTLELGDSALYLCASKSGLAAYNEQFFGPGTRLTVL.

V usage is TRBV9 and J usage is TRBJ1-3; D is ambiguous. The germline V and J ends were trimmed by 2 bases and 0 bases, with 9 bases remaining between them. Germline V gene sequence: CDR1 SGDLS, CDR2 YYNGEE. This CDR3 is built from 15 residues. In DNA form, the CDR3 reads TGTGCCAGCAGCGTCGGTGTTTCCTCTGGAAACACCATATATTTT. Translating gives CASSVGVSSGNTIYF.

The chain uses TRBV4-1 and TRBJ1-2; 8 bases fit TRBD1. Germline V CDR1 and CDR2: MGHRA, YSYEKL. Unmatched junction bases numbered 6, after V lost 0 bases and J lost 3 bases. This CDR3 is built from 16 residues. Here the CDR3 reads CASSQDFAGGDYGYTF. As DNA, the CDR3 is TGCGCCAGCAGCCAAGATTTCGCAGGGGGCGACTATGGCTACACCTTC.

CDR3 in DNA: TGTGCCAGTATTGGCGGTAGCGGACTCACCGGGGAGCTGTTTTTT. Translated: CASIGGSGLTGELFF. The J gene is TRBJ2-2, the V gene TRBV19, with a weak D call TRBD2 (6 bases). V dropped 7 bases and J dropped 4 bases, with 16 bases sitting between them. The CDR3 totals 15 residues. The germline V gene encodes CDR1 LNHDA and CDR2 SQIVND (reference sequence).

The chain links TRBV30 to TRBJ2-1; 10 nucleotides align to TRBD1. Per the germline V gene, CDR1 is GTSNPN and CDR2 is SVGIG (reference sequence). The ends lost 8 bases at V and 6 bases at J; junction bases unmatched: 4. The CDR3 contains 12 residues. CDR3 bases: TGTGCCGGACAGGGGGATCGCAATGAGCAGTTCTTC. Translation gives CAGQGDRNEQFF.

V usage is TRBV28 and J usage is TRBJ1-2; 7 nucleotides agree with TRBD1. The ends lost 4 bases at V and 2 bases at J; junction bases unmatched: 13. Germline V CDR1 and CDR2: MDHEN, SYDVKM. The CDR3 contains 17 residues. CDR3 sequence: CASSSPRPGQINYGYTF. The CDR3 region has the DNA TGTGCCAGCAGTTCTCCTAGACCGGGACAGATAAACTATGGCTACACCTTC.

The gene calls are TRBV6-5 and TRBJ1-5; no firm D call. From germline, CDR1 is MNHEY and CDR2 SVGAGI. The CDR3 has 13 amino acids. The V gene lost 5 bases and the J gene lost 1 base, with 6 bases spanning the gap. The CDR3 DNA sequence: TGTGCCAGCAGTACAATGAGCAATCAGCCCCAGCATTTT. As protein: CASSTMSNQPQHF.